This T cell receptor (beta chain) is from a study of blood T cell repertoires in COVID-19 (dated by TCRdb to the early 2020s). A note on the overall study: Samples from collaborators originated in the United States, Italy and Spain and spanned both the acute and convalescent phases of COVID-19. The prospective study material was composed of cDNA or gDNA derived from T cells, B-cell-depleted T cells, or PBMCs. Samples were obtained from the ongoing ImmuneRACE study (first 160 participants) and from about 1,300 subjects provided by 6 global collaborators. The repertoires were released in a freely available public database meant as a resource for research on the immune response to SARS-CoV-2. Where HLA class I and class II types were available, the types were taken from metadata supplied by the sample provider, not from assay-based typing. The dataset comprised deeply sampled blood TCRbeta repertoires from subjects exposed to, actively infected with, or recovered from COVID-19. Nearly every sample came with metadata listing a de-identified subject ID, COVID-19 status, age in years and sex. Overall results and qualifications from the work: How much clinical and demographic metadata was included differed by source and by participant, and the metadata was provided uncurated.

On this clone: Its target antigen remains unknown. Base qualities are not recorded, but no much larger clone differs from it by a single base.

From its cysteine to its phenylalanine, the CDR3 spans 14 amino acids. Only CDR3 DNA remains: 42 bases, in frame from the first base. V loses 11 bases of germline sequence and J loses 3 bases, and the interval between the two ends is 17 bases. According to the germline V gene (reference sequence), CDR1 reads LNHDA and CDR2 reads SQIVND. TCRbeta CDR3 regions were amplified from genomic DNA by means of the immunoSEQ Assay, a bias-controlled multiplex PCR. The paper's processing steps were these. The number of nucleated cells in each sample was estimated by amplification of reference gene primers within the assay. Sequence reads were collapsed and filtered to measure the absolute abundance of every unique TCRbeta CDR3 rearrangement. For each sample, productive Simpson clonality was calculated by taking the square root of Simpson's diversity index across productive rearrangements. The source is immuneACCESS, and TCRdb retained only in-frame sequences with V and J called. Part of the clones is not carried over; for the studies checked, unresolved V genes explain less than half of this, and the remainder is unexplained. V, J and clone size reflect that table, while D and trimming were determined from the DNA. The sample records approximately 100,000 clones, 85% to 90% of which are singletons. Jointly, the top ten make up roughly 4.2% of the sample.

At one collaborating source in Seattle, patients were enrolled during active infection and were followed longitudinally through the course of disease. Each collaborating institution followed its own protocols to collect whole blood in K2EDTA tubes. Collaborator samples were shipped for TCRbeta analysis as frozen whole blood, isolated PBMCs, or DNA extracted from either sample type. The V and J segments used are TRBV19 and TRBJ2-1, with TRBD2 perhaps the D gene, on 5 matching bases. The sample consisted of peripheral blood. The sequence was collected from a human donor with COVID-19, enrolled during active disease. The donor label of this sample is uncertain. At the DNA level, the sequence is TGTGCCGCTACTATAGCGTACGGCTACAATGAGCAGTTCTTC. Protein translation: CAATIAYGYNEQFF.